Included here is one T cell receptor (beta chain) sequence, with context. This sample is part of a study of blood T cell repertoires in COVID-19. The CDR3 runs to 14 residues. V gave up 1 base and J gave up 5 bases, with 9 bases separating them. Germline V gene lookup returns CDR1 SGHTA and CDR2 FQGTGA. The participants were between about 18 and 90 years old and came from fewer than 25 US areas. Cohorts were determined from participant-reported clinical history. In Cohort 3, a recovered donor had either two negative PCRs, clearance, or symptom resolution. Authors' data handling: Amplified reference gene primers provided the basis for estimating nucleated cell counts. The table came from immunoSEQ multiplex PCR; TCRdb's copy has only in-frame clones and leaves some out. V and J calls plus clone size are reproduced from that table; the DNA served to infer D and trimming. Here the sample spans some 270,000 clones, more than 65% being singletons.

The chain links TRBV7-3 to TRBJ2-1; D not certain. This clonotype was obtained from a man in his fifties or sixties who had recovered from COVID-19. Input material: PBMCs or T cells enriched from blood (not recorded which). In nucleotides, the CDR3 is TGTGCCAGCAGCTTAATCAGTGTCAACAATGAGCAGTTCTTC. Translating gives CASSLISVNNEQFF.